The TCR beta chain described here comes from a study of cytomegalovirus exposure and HLA in healthy donors. Regarding donors, all were healthy bone marrow donors. The CDR3 has 13 amino acids. The germline V gene encodes CDR1 SGHDT and CDR2 YYEEEE. V was clipped by 1 base and J by 2 bases, with 6 bases between them. PCR used 60 Vbeta primers and 13 Jbeta primers. Libraries were prepared by immunoSEQ multiplex PCR; TCRdb keeps only in-frame clonotypes and omits some of them. Of more than 130,000 clones in the sample, approximately 77% were seen once. The rearrangement joins TRBV5-6 to TRBJ1-2; no clear D gene. The sequencing input was PBMCs. The sequence derives from a woman aged 45 to 65 in good health and CMV-seronegative. The CDR3 spells CASSLYSNYGYTF. The CDR3 nucleotides read TGTGCCAGCAGCTTGTACAGCAACTATGGCTACACCTTC.